This is a list of T cell receptor beta chains from one sample in a study of T cells in Graves' hyperthyroidism and ophthalmopathy. In TCRdb, the multiplex PCR reads were re-called with MiXCR into one record per CDR3 protein. The data hold approximately 430,000 distinct CDR3 sequences, with around a sixth observed a single time. Sequenced input: blood. The receptors come from a woman aged 18-30 years with Graves' hyperthyroidism. CDR3s include the opening cysteine and the closing phenylalanine or tryptophan. Fields, in order: CDR3 protein, CDR3 DNA, J gene, D gene, clone size, V gene. The D gene is left open where the match is weak. Size is stated for part of the rows, as once, few or many counts, or as a class when the clone is expanded.

CDR3: CSAPGTGGVHTEAFF
DNA: TGCAGTGCCCCCGGGACAGGGGGCGTCCACACTGAAGCTTTCTTT
J: TRBJ1-1
D: TRBD1
size: NA
V: TRBV20-1

CDR3: CSARKGRGGYTF
DNA: TGCAGTGCTAGAAAGGGTAGAGGCGGCTACACCTTC
J: TRBJ1-2
D: NA
size: many
V: TRBV20-1

CDR3: CASFTGQSGNTIYF
DNA: TGTGCCAGTTTTACAGGGCAATCTGGAAACACCATATATTTT
J: TRBJ1-3
D: NA
size: many
V: TRBV2

CDR3: CASSQGRAWQGASYNSPLHF
DNA: TGCGCCAGCAGCCAAGGGAGAGCTTGGCAGGGGGCGAGTTATAATTCACCCCTCCACTTT
J: TRBJ1-6
D: TRBD1
size: NA
V: TRBV4-3

CDR3: CASSWGTGRGRNQPQHF
DNA: TGTGCCAGCAGTTGGGGGACTGGACGAGGGCGAAATCAGCCCCAGCATTTT
J: TRBJ1-5
D: NA
size: NA
V: TRBV12-3/TRBV12-4

CDR3: CASSLGLLAGGPGDTQYF
DNA: TGTGCCAGCAGCTTAGGCCTACTAGCGGGGGGTCCGGGAGATACGCAGTATTTT
J: TRBJ2-3
D: TRBD2
size: many
V: TRBV11-2

CDR3: CASSQEGQVLEKLFF
DNA: TGTGCCAGCAGCCAAGAGGGACAGGTTTTGGAAAAACTGTTTTTT
J: TRBJ1-4
D: TRBD1
size: many
V: TRBV4-2

CDR3: CASSLAVHTGELFF
DNA: TGTGCCAGCAGCTTGGCAGTGCACACCGGGGAGCTGTTTTTT
J: TRBJ2-2
D: NA
size: NA
V: TRBV5-1

CDR3: CASSPPRRAGGGDTQYF
DNA: TGTGCCAGCAGCCCACCCCGGAGGGCGGGGGGTGGAGATACGCAGTATTTT
J: TRBJ2-3
D: TRBD2
size: NA
V: TRBV5-5

CDR3: CASSHTDRASTGELFF
DNA: TGTGCCAGCAGTCACACGGACAGGGCGAGCACCGGGGAGCTGTTTTTT
J: TRBJ2-2
D: TRBD1
size: many
V: TRBV12-3/TRBV12-4

CDR3: CASSLGAATYEQYF
DNA: TGCGCCAGCAGCTTGGGAGCGGCCACCTACGAGCAGTACTTC
J: TRBJ2-7
D: NA
size: few
V: TRBV5-1

CDR3: CASSLGPGRDSPLHF
DNA: TGTGCCAGCAGCTTAGGGCCGGGCAGGGATTCACCCCTCCACTTT
J: TRBJ1-6
D: NA
size: many
V: TRBV11-2

CDR3: CASSGAGAQDTEAFF
DNA: TGTGCCAGCAGTGGGGCGGGTGCTCAAGACACTGAAGCTTTCTTT
J: TRBJ1-1
D: NA
size: many
V: TRBV6-2/TRBV6-3

CDR3: CASSLWAGGPYEQYF
DNA: TGTGCCAGCAGTTTATGGGCGGGGGGTCCCTACGAGCAGTACTTC
J: TRBJ2-7
D: TRBD2
size: few
V: TRBV27